Listed below are T cell receptor beta chains from one sample, sequenced in a study of graft-versus-host responses after intestinal transplantation. Assay: immunoSEQ multiplex PCR; the TCRdb copy retains only in-frame clones and omits some. Found here are 60,000 to 80,000 clones, 80% to 95% of them singletons; the top ten hold about 1.3%. These TCRs are of unknown antigen specificity. This specimen was unstimulated CD8+ T cells sorted from spleen or lymph node cells, taken before intestinal transplant. The receptor source for this set is a human donor who received an intestinal transplant. Each CDR3 is given with its conserved first and last residue. Fields, in order: J gene, V gene, D gene, clone size, CDR3 DNA, CDR3 protein. The D gene is left open where the match is weak. Clone size is not always given. Where it is, it says once, few, many or a class for expanded clones.

>TRBJ2-2|TRBV5-1|.|.
TGCGCCAGCAGTTACCTGGGGGGGAACACCGGGGAGCTGTTTTTT
CASSYLGGNTGELFF
>TRBJ2-7|TRBV7-6|.|.
TGTGCCAGCAGCGGACACAACTCCTACGAGCAGTACTTC
CASSGHNSYEQYF
>TRBJ1-2|TRBV2|.|.
TGTGCCAGCGGGCAGGATCTTTCCCCGTTCTATGGCTACACCTTC
CASGQDLSPFYGYTF
>TRBJ1-1|TRBV7-3|.|.
TGTGCCAGCAGCTCACCGGATGGCGGGGGGCTATTTGAAGCTTTCTTT
CASSSPDGGGLFEAFF
>TRBJ1-2|TRBV7-6|.|.
TGTGCCAGCAGCTTAGCGCTCGGGGAGGGCTACACCTTC
CASSLALGEGYTF
>TRBJ2-3|TRBV7-2|.|.
TGTGCCAGCAGCCCTGACTCAGCCGGGGCAGATACGCAGTATTTT
CASSPDSAGADTQYF
>TRBJ2-3|TRBV9|TRBD2|.
TGTGCCAGCAGCGTCAGCGGGGGGTACACAGATACGCAGTATTTT
CASSVSGGYTDTQYF
>TRBJ1-1|TRBV11-2|.|.
TGTGCCAGCAGCTCCGGGGACACTGAAGCTTTCTTT
CASSSGDTEAFF
>TRBJ2-1|TRBV9|.|once
TGTGCCAGCAGCGTTTGGGGGGTCTCCTACAATGAGCAGTTCTTC
CASSVWGVSYNEQFF
>TRBJ2-6|TRBV2|TRBD1|.
TGTGCCAGCAGTGGATGGGGGACAGTACCACCTGGGGCCAACGTCCTGACTTTC
CASSGWGTVPPGANVLTF
>TRBJ1-5|TRBV6-5|.|.
TGTGCCAGCAGTCCCACAGGGAAGGGTCAGCCCCAGCATTTT
CASSPTGKGQPQHF
>TRBJ2-2|TRBV4-2|TRBD2|.
TGTGCCAGCAGCCAAGAGTGGGGACTAGCGAACACCGGGGAGCTGTTTTTT
CASSQEWGLANTGELFF
>TRBJ1-1|TRBV7-3|TRBD1|.
TGTGCCAGCAGCTTAAACAGGGGGCTGGGCACTGAAGCTTTCTTT
CASSLNRGLGTEAFF
>TRBJ1-3|TRBV2|TRBD1|.
TGTGCCAGCAGCGGTACCCGGACAGGGGTCCGAATCTCTGGAAACACCATATATTTT
CASSGTRTGVRISGNTIYF
>TRBJ2-1|TRBV7-6|TRBD2|.
TGTGCCAGCAGCCCAACCGGGACTAGCGGGGGCCCGCAAGGTGAGCAGTTCTTC
CASSPTGTSGGPQGEQFF
>TRBJ1-2|TRBV11-2|.|.
TGTGCCAGCAGCTTAAGTACAGAAAACACCTTC
CASSLSTENTF
>TRBJ2-1|TRBV10-2|TRBD2|.
TGCGCCACCTCGAGCGGGGGGCTCTACAATGAGCAGTTCTTC
CATSSGGLYNEQFF
>TRBJ2-3|TRBV15|TRBD2|once
TGTGCCACCAGCGACGCGGGGGAGAGCACAGATACGCAGTATTTT
CATSDAGESTDTQYF
>TRBJ2-1|TRBV19|.|.
TGTGCCAGTAGTAGCGGAGGGGATTACAATGAGCAGTTCTTC
CASSSGGDYNEQFF